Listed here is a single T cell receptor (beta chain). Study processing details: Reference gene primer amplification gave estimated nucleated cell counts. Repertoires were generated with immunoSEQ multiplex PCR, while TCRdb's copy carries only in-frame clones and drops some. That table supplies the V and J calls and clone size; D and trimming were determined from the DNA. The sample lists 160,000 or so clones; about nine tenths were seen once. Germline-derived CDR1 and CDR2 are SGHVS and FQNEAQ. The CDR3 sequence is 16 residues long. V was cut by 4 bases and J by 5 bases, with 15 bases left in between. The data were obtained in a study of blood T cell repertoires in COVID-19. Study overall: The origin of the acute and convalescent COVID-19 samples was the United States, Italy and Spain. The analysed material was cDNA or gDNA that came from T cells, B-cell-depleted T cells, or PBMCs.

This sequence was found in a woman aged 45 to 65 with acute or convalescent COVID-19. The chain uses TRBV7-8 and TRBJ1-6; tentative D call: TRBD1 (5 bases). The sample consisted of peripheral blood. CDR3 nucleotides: TGTGCCAGCAGCTCCATGGGGGGACCCAATAATTCACCCCTCCACTTT. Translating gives CASSSMGGPNNSPLHF.